The 30 T cell receptor beta chains in this list originate from one sample, sequenced in a study of T cell responses to AZD1222 COVID-19 vaccine. TCRdb's table, derived via immunoSEQ multiplex PCR, lists solely in-frame clones and lacks some. This sample carries about 150,000 clones, roughly nine tenths of them seen once, and the ten largest clones take around 3%. Source: peripheral blood, taken on day 0 of AZD1222 vaccination. Receptor source: an adult in good health.

The V call is TRBV28, the J call TRBJ2-5; 8 bases match TRBD2. J was trimmed by 5 bases and V by 9 bases; bases with no gene match: 8. Germline V gene sequence: CDR1 MDHEN, CDR2 SYDVKM. The CDR3 sequence is 13 residues long. The CDR3 sequence is CASNGGAKETQYF. The CDR3 nucleotides are TGTGCCAGTAACGGGGGGGCAAAGGAGACCCAGTACTTC.

The V gene is TRBV5-8, the J gene TRBJ2-7; 9 nucleotides line up with TRBD1. The CDR3 has 16 residues. Germline V gene lookup returns CDR1 SGHTS and CDR2 YDEGEE. V gave up 3 bases and J gave up 5 bases; unmatched junction bases: 12. The CDR3 sequence is CASSSILGTGYNEQYF. DNA for the CDR3: TGTGCCAGCAGCTCGATCCTCGGGACAGGGTACAACGAGCAGTACTTC.

The chain is built from TRBV7-2 and TRBJ2-7; tentatively, D is TRBD1 (5 bases). Trimming took off 5 bases at V and 4 bases at J, with 15 bases between the two ends. The CDR3 sequence is 14 residues long. Germline V gives CDR1 SGHTA, CDR2 FQGNSA. DNA for the CDR3: TGTGCCAGCAGCCTTAGCCAGGGTCTTTACGAGCAGTACTTC. It encodes CASSLSQGLYEQYF.

The chain uses TRBV5-4 and TRBJ2-7, with TRBD2 as a possible D gene (5 bases). Trimming pared 0 bases from V and 0 bases from J, leaving 7 bases between. The CDR3 covers 14 residues. Germline V gene data show CDR1 as SGHNT and CDR2 as YYREEE (reference sequence). The CDR3 DNA reads TGTGCCAGCAGCTTGGGAGACTACTCCTACGAGCAGTACTTC. Encoded protein: CASSLGDYSYEQYF.

J is TRBJ2-5 and V is TRBV9; the D call may be TRBD1 or TRBD2 (6 bases each). The CDR3 covers 14 residues. The V and J ends lost 4 bases and 5 bases respectively, with 15 bases between them. Germline V gene sequence: CDR1 SGDLS, CDR2 YYNGEE. DNA of the CDR3: TGTGCCAGCAGCCCCCGACAGGCGGGGGAGACCCAGTACTTC. Translating it yields CASSPRQAGETQYF. Full variable domain (outside the CDR3, taken from reference TRBV9 and TRBJ2-5): DSGVTQTPKHLITATGQRVTLRCSPRSGDLSVYWYQQSLDQGLQFLIQYYNGEERAKGNILERFSAQQFPDLHSELNLSSLELGDSALYFCASSPRQAGETQYFGPGTRLLVL.

This clone appeared once. V and J are TRBV2 and TRBJ1-3; D gene uncertain. There are 12 residues in the CDR3. Germline CDR1 and CDR2: SNHLY and FYNNEI. With 2 bases removed from V and 8 bases from J, the gap between germline ends came to 7 bases. The chain's CDR3 is CASSESGDTIYF. The CDR3 DNA reads TGTGCCAGCAGTGAAAGTGGCGACACCATATATTTT.

Only one count was recorded for this clone. V is TRBV9 and J is TRBJ1-2; 7 bases agree with TRBD1. CDR1 is SGDLS, CDR2 YYNGEE, per germline. Trimming at V came to 1 base and at J to 2 bases, leaving 5 bases not matched to a gene. This CDR3 has 15 residues. CDR3 in amino acids: CASSVRPTGNYGYTF. The DNA for the CDR3 is TGTGCCAGCAGCGTACGTCCGACAGGGAACTATGGCTACACCTTC.

This sequence joins TRBV5-1 and TRBJ2-2, with a weak D call TRBD1 (5 bases). CDR1 is SGHRS and CDR2 is YFSETQ in the germline V gene. Trimming shortened V by 0 bases and J by 5 bases, and 17 bases separated the two germline ends. The CDR3 contains 17 residues. Here the CDR3 DNA reads TGCGCCAGCAGCTTGGGTGGGGTTTGGACACCAACCGGGGAGCTGTTTTTT. Translation gives CASSLGGVWTPTGELFF.

J is TRBJ2-7 and V is TRBV12-3 or TRBV12-4; no clear D gene. The CDR3 contains 13 residues. V was shortened by 1 base and J by 3 bases, with 7 bases between the two germline ends. CDR3 amino acids: CASSLGSVYEQYF. Written as DNA, the CDR3 is TGTGCCAGCAGTTTAGGAAGCGTCTACGAGCAGTACTTC.

This clone was counted once. The CDR3 sequence is CASSKGLAANTDTQYF. The CDR3, as DNA: TGTGCCAGTAGTAAGGGACTAGCGGCCAACACAGATACGCAGTATTTT. The chain uses TRBV19 and TRBJ2-3; the match to TRBD2 covers 11 bases. The length of the CDR3 is 16 residues. V lost 4 bases, J lost 2 bases, and 5 bases stayed unmatched. Looked up from germline, CDR1 is LNHDA and CDR2 is SQIVND (reference sequence).

V usage is TRBV10-3 and J usage is TRBJ1-4; unclear D gene. Deletions cut 0 bases from V and 0 bases from J, with 14 bases between. This CDR3 is built from 18 residues. Germline CDR1 and CDR2: ENHRY and SYGVKD. Written as DNA, the CDR3 is TGTGCCATCAGTGAGTCGATACAAGTCGCGGCAACTAATGAAAAACTGTTTTTT. This sequence encodes CAISESIQVAATNEKLFF.

The sample holds one count of this clone. This chain connects TRBV7-9 to TRBJ2-2, with D perhaps matching TRBD1 (5 bases). CDR1 is SEHNR and CDR2 is FQNEAQ in the germline V gene (reference sequence). The length of the CDR3 is 16 residues. Trimming took 2 bases from V and 4 from J, leaving 14 bases between them. The CDR3 DNA is TGTGCCAGCAGCTTAAGTTCAGGGTCGGGCACCGGGGAGCTGTTTTTT. It encodes CASSLSSGSGTGELFF.

With respect to this clone: Other DNA sequences in this sample translate to the same CDR3. J is TRBJ2-7 and V is TRBV19; perhaps D is TRBD1 or TRBD2 (5 bases each). The V gene's germline CDR1 is LNHDA and CDR2 SQIVND (reference sequence). The germline V and J ends were trimmed by 1 base and 4 bases, with 8 bases remaining between them. There are 13 residues in the CDR3. The CDR3 sequence is CASSIGGAYEQYF. CDR3 nucleotide sequence: TGTGCCAGTAGTATAGGAGGGGCGTACGAGCAGTACTTC.

This clone appeared once. The chain combines TRBV18 with TRBJ2-2; tentatively, D is TRBD1 (5 bases). The germline V gene encodes CDR1 KGHSH and CDR2 LQKENI. V was cut by 4 bases and J by 3 bases, with 15 bases left in between. There are 16 residues in the CDR3. The DNA of the CDR3 is TGTGCCAGCTCACAAGCTATGACAGATTACACCGGGGAGCTGTTTTTT. It is translated as CASSQAMTDYTGELFF.

This clone was recorded a few times. The chain joins TRBV6-6 to TRBJ1-6, with 8 bases lining up with TRBD1. Germline V gene sequence: CDR1 MNHNY, CDR2 SVGAGI (reference sequence). V lost 5 bases to trimming and J lost 10 bases; unmatched junction nucleotides: 16. The CDR3 length is 17 residues. The CDR3 region is CASSQISGGASISPLHF. The DNA of the CDR3 is TGTGCCAGCAGTCAAATCTCAGGGGGCGCGAGCATATCACCCCTCCACTTT.

The chain carries TRBV27 and TRBJ2-7; a possible D gene is TRBD2 (5 bases). Trimming cost V 7 bases and J 7 bases, with 17 bases left between them. The germline V gene encodes CDR1 MNHEY and CDR2 SMNVEV (reference sequence). CDR3 size: 13 residues. CDR3 residues: CASKTIGVGEQYF. Here the CDR3 DNA reads TGTGCCAGCAAAACCATCGGGGTCGGTGAGCAGTACTTC.

The V and J genes are TRBV11-2 and TRBJ2-6, with D perhaps matching TRBD1 (6 bases). The germline gives CDR1 SGHAT, CDR2 FQNNGV. This CDR3 is built from 17 residues. The ends were cut back, 1 base at V and 0 bases at J, with 10 bases in the middle. The DNA for the CDR3 is TGTGCCAGCAGCTTAGCCCGGACAGTCTCTGGGGCCAACGTCCTGACTTTC. This gives the protein CASSLARTVSGANVLTF.

The chain couples TRBV9 to TRBJ2-7; 7 bases fit TRBD1. The CDR3 sequence is 15 residues long. J lost 0 bases, V lost 4 bases, and 7 bases had no gene match. Germline CDR1 SGDLS, CDR2 YYNGEE. CDR3 sequence (DNA): TGTGCCAGCAGCCCACGGACAGGCCTCTCCTACGAGCAGTACTTC. This codes for CASSPRTGLSYEQYF.

The V call is TRBV24-1, the J call TRBJ2-1, with 9 bases that match TRBD2. Germline V gives CDR1 KGHDR, CDR2 SFDVKD. The junction had 15 bases not matched to a gene; V was cut back by 3 bases and J by 7 bases. The CDR3 consists of 18 residues. The CDR3 sequence: CATSDAVLWGTSSNEQFF. The CDR3 DNA follows: TGTGCCACCAGTGATGCTGTGCTTTGGGGGACTAGCTCAAATGAGCAGTTCTTC.

V and J are TRBV4-2 and TRBJ1-2, with D uncertain. Trimming stripped 0 bases from V and 0 bases from J, with 11 bases between. The CDR3 length is 16 residues. Germline V gives CDR1 LGHNA, CDR2 YNFKEQ. The DNA of the CDR3 is TGTGCCAGCAGCCAAGATCTCCTGACCCCTAACTATGGCTACACCTTC. Translation gives CASSQDLLTPNYGYTF.

This sequence joins TRBV2 and TRBJ2-3; 10 nucleotides line up with TRBD2. V gave up 7 bases and J gave up 1 base; unmatched junction bases: 8. The CDR3 has 16 amino acids. Germline V gives CDR1 SNHLY, CDR2 FYNNEI. Written as DNA, the CDR3 is TGTGCCAGCACTCCGGGACTAGCGACCCGCACAGATACGCAGTATTTT. This encodes CASTPGLATRTDTQYF. The full variable domain, completed using reference TRBV2 and TRBJ2-3, is EPEVTQTPSHQVTQMGQEVILRCVPISNHLYFYWYRQILGQKVEFLVSFYNNEISEKSEIFDDQFSVERPDGSNFTLKIRSTKLEDSAMYFCASTPGLATRTDTQYFGPGTRLTVL.

The J gene is TRBJ2-7, the V gene TRBV12-3 or TRBV12-4, with D perhaps assigned TRBD1 or TRBD2 (5 bases each). Between the trimmed V and J ends, which lost 5 bases and 2 bases, there was a span of 10 bases. The CDR3 is 13 residues long. DNA of the CDR3: TGTGCCAGCAGTGTGGGACGGACCTACGAGCAGTACTTC. Amino acid sequence: CASSVGRTYEQYF.

The chain couples TRBV28 to TRBJ2-7, with TRBD1 identical over 8 bases. With 6 bases clipped from V and 6 bases from J, the junction kept 7 bases outside the gene matches. The CDR3 is 13 residues long. Germline-derived CDR1 and CDR2 are MDHEN and SYDVKM. CDR3 sequence: CASRSDRGPEQYF. The DNA for the CDR3 is TGTGCCAGCAGATCTGACAGGGGTCCCGAGCAGTACTTC.

The V and J genes are TRBV5-6 and TRBJ2-5; 12 bases are shared with TRBD2. The ends lost 4 bases at V and 4 bases at J; junction bases unmatched: 8. The germline V gene has CDR1 SGHDT and CDR2 YYEEEE. The CDR3 loop spans 16 amino acids. CDR3 bases: TGTGCCAGCAGCGGTCGACTAGCGGGGGCACGAGAGACCCAGTACTTC. Its protein is CASSGRLAGARETQYF.

The chain uses TRBV7-2 and TRBJ2-7; the match to TRBD1 covers 11 bases. The V and J ends lost 5 bases and 5 bases, in that order; junction bases with no gene match: 8. The CDR3 has 15 residues. CDR1 and CDR2 from the germline V gene are SGHTA and FQGNSA. The CDR3 spells CASSLRDRGFDEQYF. The CDR3 DNA is TGTGCCAGCAGCCTAAGGGACAGGGGGTTCGACGAGCAGTACTTC. Looking up the rest from reference TRBV7-2 and TRBJ2-7 gives the full variable domain: GAGVSQSPSNKVTEKGKDVELRCDPISGHTALYWYRQSLGQGLEFLIYFQGNSAPDKSGLPSDRFSAERTGGSVSTLTIQRTQQEDSAVYLCASSLRDRGFDEQYFGPGTRLTVT.

V is TRBV18 and J is TRBJ1-2; possibly TRBD1 for D (5 bases). The germline gives CDR1 KGHSH, CDR2 LQKENI. The CDR3 is 16 amino acids. The germline V and J ends were trimmed by 3 bases and 2 bases, with 16 bases remaining between them. In DNA form, the CDR3 reads TGTGCCAGCTCACCCGGGGCACAGGAAGGCAACTATGGCTACACCTTC. It translates to CASSPGAQEGNYGYTF.

The chain is built from TRBV27 and TRBJ1-5; perhaps TRBD1 as D (5 bases). Trimming took off 5 bases at V and 0 bases at J, with 23 bases between the two ends. CDR1 and CDR2 from the germline V gene are MNHEY and SMNVEV (reference sequence). This CDR3 is 19 amino acids long. CDR3 loop: CASSALFGHTGNSNQPQHF. As DNA, the CDR3 is TGTGCCAGCAGTGCCCTATTTGGGCATACAGGCAATAGCAATCAGCCCCAGCATTTT.

This clone was recorded only once. The rearrangement links TRBV6-6 to TRBJ2-1; no firm D call. Per germline, CDR1 MNHNY and CDR2 SVGAGI (reference sequence). Trimming took off 5 bases at V and 8 bases at J, with 7 bases between the two ends. This CDR3 region has 11 residues. The CDR3 bases are TGTGCCAGCAGTAGGGTCGATGAGCAGTTCTTC. It is translated as CASSRVDEQFF.

The gene calls are TRBV29-1 and TRBJ1-3, with TRBD1 matching 8 bases. J lost 3 bases, V lost 4 bases, and 11 bases had no gene match. This CDR3 has 16 amino acids. Germline CDR1 is SQVTM and CDR2 is ANQGSEA. CDR3 in DNA: TGCAGCGTTGGTGAGACAGGGGAATTGGTTGGAAACACCATATATTTT. This gives the protein CSVGETGELVGNTIYF.

This clone was counted a single time. V and J are TRBV27 and TRBJ1-2; D is possibly TRBD1 (5 bases). Per the germline V gene, CDR1 is MNHEY and CDR2 is SMNVEV (reference sequence). The CDR3 sequence is 14 residues long. Trimming removed 6 bases at V and 5 bases at J, with 16 bases between. DNA for the CDR3: TGTGCCAGCAGCCGGAGTTGGGGGGGGTATGGCTACACCTTC. Amino acids: CASSRSWGGYGYTF.